The subject of this entry is one T cell receptor (beta chain). Its antigen remains unknown. The CDR3 is 13 residues long. Trimming removed 1 base at V and 4 bases at J, with 7 bases between. Looked up from germline, CDR1 is MDHEN and CDR2 is SYDVKM. Sequenced by immunoSEQ multiplex PCR; TCRdb stores in-frame clones only, minus some. This sample carries about 140,000 clones, roughly 86% of them seen once, and the ten largest clones take 4.5% to 5.5%. This sample is part of a study of cytomegalovirus exposure and HLA in healthy donors. Study-level points and caveats: Later, an analysis found that TCR clusters from the first cohort tended to co-occur in the 95 to 150 validation repertoires. TCR beta chains numbering some 160 were designated cytomegalovirus-associated.

The sequencing sample was made of PBMCs. The clonotype was recovered from a man between 18 and 29 years old in good health and CMV-seropositive. The chain is built from TRBV28 and TRBJ1-1, with D possibly being TRBD1 (6 bases). CDR3 in amino acids: CASSLSRGTEAFF. The DNA for the CDR3 is TGTGCCAGCAGTTTATCCAGGGGCACTGAAGCTTTCTTT.